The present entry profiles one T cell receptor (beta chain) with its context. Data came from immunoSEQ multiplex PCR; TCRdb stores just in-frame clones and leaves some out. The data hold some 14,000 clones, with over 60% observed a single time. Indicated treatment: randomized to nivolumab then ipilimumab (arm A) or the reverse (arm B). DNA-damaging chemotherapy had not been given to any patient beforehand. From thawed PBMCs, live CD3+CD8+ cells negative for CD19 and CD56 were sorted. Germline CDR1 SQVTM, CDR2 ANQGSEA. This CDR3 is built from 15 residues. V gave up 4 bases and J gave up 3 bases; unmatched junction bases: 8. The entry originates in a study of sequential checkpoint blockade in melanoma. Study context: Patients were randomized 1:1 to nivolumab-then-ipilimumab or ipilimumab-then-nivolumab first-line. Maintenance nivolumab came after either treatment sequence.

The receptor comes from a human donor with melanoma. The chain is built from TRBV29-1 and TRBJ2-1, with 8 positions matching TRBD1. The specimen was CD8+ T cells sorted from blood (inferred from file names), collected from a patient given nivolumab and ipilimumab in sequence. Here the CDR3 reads CSVGSWGQDYNEQFF. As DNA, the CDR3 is TGCAGCGTTGGTAGTTGGGGACAGGACTACAATGAGCAGTTCTTC.